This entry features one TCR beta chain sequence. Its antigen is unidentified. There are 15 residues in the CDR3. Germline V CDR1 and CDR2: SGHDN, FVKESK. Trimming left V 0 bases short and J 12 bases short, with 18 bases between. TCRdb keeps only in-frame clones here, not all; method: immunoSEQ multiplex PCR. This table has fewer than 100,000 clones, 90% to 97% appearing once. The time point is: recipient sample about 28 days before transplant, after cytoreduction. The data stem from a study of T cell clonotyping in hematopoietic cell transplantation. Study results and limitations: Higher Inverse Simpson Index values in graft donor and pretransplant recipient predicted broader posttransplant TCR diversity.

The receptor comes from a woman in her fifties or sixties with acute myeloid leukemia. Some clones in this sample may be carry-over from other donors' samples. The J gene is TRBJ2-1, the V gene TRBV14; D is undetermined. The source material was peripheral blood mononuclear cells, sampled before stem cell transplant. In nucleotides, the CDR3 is TGTGCCAGCAGCCAAGAGTCCGTCTCACGGAGTTCGCAGTTCTTC. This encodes CASSQESVSRSSQFF.